This T cell receptor beta chain was identified during a study of blood T cell repertoires in COVID-19. About the study: COVID-19 samples, acute and convalescent, were from the United States, Italy and Spain.

A few counts support this clone. Cohort assignment relied on participant-reported clinical history. The CDR3 runs 12 residues. From germline, CDR1 is MNHEY and CDR2 SMNVEV (reference sequence). Trimming took off 5 bases at V and 2 bases at J, with 5 bases between the two ends. Method: immunoSEQ multiplex PCR; TCRdb's copy keeps in-frame clones and lacks some. The data show a few hundred thousand clones, around 84% seen once. Sequences were obtained from PBMCs or T cells enriched from blood (not recorded which). The receptor was derived from a man aged 35-49 years who had recovered from COVID-19. The rearrangement uses TRBV27 and TRBJ2-3; no definite D call. The CDR3 sequence is CASSPYTDTQYF. In DNA form, the CDR3 reads TGTGCCAGCAGTCCCTACACAGATACGCAGTATTTT.